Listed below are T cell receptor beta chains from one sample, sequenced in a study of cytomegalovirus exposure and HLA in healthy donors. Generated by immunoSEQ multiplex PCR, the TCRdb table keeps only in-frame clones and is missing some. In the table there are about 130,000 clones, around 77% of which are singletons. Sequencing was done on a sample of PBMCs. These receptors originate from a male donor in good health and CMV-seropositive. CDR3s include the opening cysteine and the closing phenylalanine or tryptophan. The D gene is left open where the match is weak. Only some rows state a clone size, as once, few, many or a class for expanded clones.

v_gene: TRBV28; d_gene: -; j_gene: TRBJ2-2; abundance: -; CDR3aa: CASSLLVPGGAGELFF; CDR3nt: TGTGCCAGCAGTTTATTAGTGCCCGGGGGAGCCGGGGAGCTGTTTTTT
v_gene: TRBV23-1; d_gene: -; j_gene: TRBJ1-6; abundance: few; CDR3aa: CASSQSDRGGMLYNSPLHF; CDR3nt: TGCGCCAGCAGTCAATCTGACAGAGGAGGGATGCTCTATAATTCACCCCTCCACTTT
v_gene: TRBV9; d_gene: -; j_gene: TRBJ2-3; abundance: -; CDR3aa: CASSVFPGADTQYF; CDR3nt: TGTGCCAGCAGCGTATTCCCAGGGGCCGATACGCAGTATTTT
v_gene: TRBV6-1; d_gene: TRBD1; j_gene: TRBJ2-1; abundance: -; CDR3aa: CASIRQGGREQFF; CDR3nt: TGTGCCAGCATCAGACAGGGGGGGAGGGAGCAGTTCTTC
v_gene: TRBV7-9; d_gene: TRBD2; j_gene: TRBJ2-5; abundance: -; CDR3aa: CASSFSGASRKETQYF; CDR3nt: TGTGCCAGCAGCTTTAGCGGGGCCTCCCGGAAAGAGACCCAGTACTTC
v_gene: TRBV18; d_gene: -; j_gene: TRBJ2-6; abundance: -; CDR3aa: CASSPLADTISGANVLTF; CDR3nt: TGTGCCAGCTCACCCTTGGCAGATACGATCTCTGGGGCCAACGTCCTGACTTTC
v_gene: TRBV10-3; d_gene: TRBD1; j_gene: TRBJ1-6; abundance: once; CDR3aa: CAISRTGDNSPLHF; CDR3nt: TGTGCCATCAGCCGGACAGGGGATAATTCACCCCTCCACTTT
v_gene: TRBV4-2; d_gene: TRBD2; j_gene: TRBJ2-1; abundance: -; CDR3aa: CASSTLAGDYNEQFF; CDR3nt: TGTGCCAGCAGTACCCTAGCGGGGGATTACAATGAGCAGTTCTTC
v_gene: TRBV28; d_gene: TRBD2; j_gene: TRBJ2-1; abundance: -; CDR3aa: CASSLGFTSGPVEQFF; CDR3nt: TGTGCCAGCAGTTTAGGTTTTACTAGCGGACCCGTTGAGCAGTTCTTC
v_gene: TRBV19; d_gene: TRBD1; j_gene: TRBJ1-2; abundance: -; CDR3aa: CASSPDRGSYGYTF; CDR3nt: TGTGCCAGTAGCCCCGACAGGGGAAGTTATGGCTACACCTTC
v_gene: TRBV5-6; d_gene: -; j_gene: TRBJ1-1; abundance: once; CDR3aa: CASSSIRRTEAFF; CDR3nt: TGTGCCAGCAGCTCCATAAGGAGGACTGAAGCTTTCTTT
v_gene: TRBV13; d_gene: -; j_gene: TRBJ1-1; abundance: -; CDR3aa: CASSLVRGMNTEAFF; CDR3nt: TGTGCCAGCAGCTTAGTTCGGGGAATGAACACTGAAGCTTTCTTT
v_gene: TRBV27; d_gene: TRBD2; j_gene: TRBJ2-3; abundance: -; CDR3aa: CASSPWTRVRADTQYF; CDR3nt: TGTGCCAGCAGTCCCTGGACTAGGGTTAGGGCAGATACGCAGTATTTT
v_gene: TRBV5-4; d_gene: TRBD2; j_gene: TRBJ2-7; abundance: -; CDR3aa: CASNRAGTNNEQYF; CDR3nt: TGTGCCAGCAACCGAGCCGGGACTAATAACGAGCAGTACTTC